These 13 T cell receptor beta chains were all obtained from the same sample, sequenced in a study of control samples from healthy donors and cancer patients. The table came from immunoSEQ multiplex PCR; TCRdb's copy has only in-frame clones and leaves some out. The data contain approximately 70,000 clones, about nine tenths of them seen just once; the ten biggest clones take up roughly 1.2%. Sample: PBMCs. The source of these receptors is a woman in her fifties or sixties with colorectal cancer.

The gene calls are TRBV13 and TRBJ2-2; D possibly corresponds to TRBD2 (5 bases). Germline CDR1 reads PRHDT; CDR2 reads FYEKMQ (reference sequence). Trimming pared 4 bases from V and 3 bases from J, leaving 15 bases between. This CDR3 has 16 residues. CDR3 sequence (DNA): TGTGCCAGCAGCTCCCTGAGGGCGGGTTACACCGGGGAGCTGTTTTTT. It yields the protein CASSSLRAGYTGELFF.

The rearrangement joins TRBV7-2 to TRBJ2-1; weak D call: TRBD2 (6 bases). The CDR3 runs to 15 residues. Germline V gene lookup returns CDR1 SGHTA and CDR2 FQGNSA. V gave up 5 bases and J gave up 0 bases, with 11 bases separating them. The CDR3 DNA reads TGTGCCAGCAGCCTCCGGGGGACCTCCTACAATGAGCAGTTCTTC. Its protein product is CASSLRGTSYNEQFF.

The V call is TRBV5-1, the J call TRBJ2-5; D might be TRBD1 (6 bases). Germline V gene sequence: CDR1 SGHRS, CDR2 YFSETQ. The CDR3 runs 17 residues. The V gene lost 4 bases and the J gene lost 5 bases, with 24 bases spanning the gap. The CDR3 protein is CASSESTGGSIRETQYF. In DNA form, the CDR3 reads TGCGCCAGCAGCGAGTCGACAGGAGGAAGTATCCGGGAGACCCAGTACTTC.

CDR3 in amino acids: CASSDNPSSYNEQFF. The DNA for the CDR3 is TGTGCCAGTTCCGACAACCCGAGCTCCTACAATGAGCAGTTCTTC. This chain uses TRBV18 with TRBJ2-1; D gene uncertain. Trimming took 9 bases from V and 0 from J, leaving 15 bases between them. The CDR3 sequence is 15 residues long. The germline CDR1 and CDR2 sequences are KGHSH and LQKENI.

This sequence joins TRBV7-9 and TRBJ1-5; D ambiguous. Germline CDR1 and CDR2: SEHNR and FQNEAQ (reference sequence). V was cut by 1 base and J by 1 base, with 14 bases left in between. The CDR3 is 17 amino acids. CDR3 in DNA: TGTGCCAGCAGCTTAGGGAGTTTAGCTGAGAGCAATCAGCCCCAGCATTTT. This codes for CASSLGSLAESNQPQHF.

The genes are TRBV19 and TRBJ2-1; TRBD2 might be the D (8 bases). Trimming cost V 0 bases and J 6 bases, with 24 bases left between them. The CDR3 extends over 19 amino acids. Per the germline V gene, CDR1 is LNHDA and CDR2 is SQIVND (reference sequence). CDR3 nucleotide sequence: TGTGCCAGTAGTATAGATAAAGTCTTAGCGGGACAGCGTTCCAATGAGCAGTTCTTC. Translating it yields CASSIDKVLAGQRSNEQFF.

V gene TRBV5-4 combines with J gene TRBJ2-6; 9 bases fit TRBD1. This CDR3 contains 17 residues. V lost 3 bases to trimming and J lost 1 base; unmatched junction nucleotides: 5. Germline CDR1 and CDR2: SGHNT and YYREEE (reference sequence). The CDR3 spells CASSSPGQGSGANVLTF. The CDR3 bases are TGTGCCAGCAGCTCCCCGGGACAGGGATCTGGGGCCAACGTCCTGACTTTC.

This rearrangement joins TRBV27 to TRBJ2-1, with 7 bases aligning to TRBD2. The V segment lost 6 bases and the J segment 7 bases; nucleotides outside the gene matches: 9. Germline CDR1 reads MNHEY; CDR2 reads SMNVEV (reference sequence). The CDR3 totals 14 residues. For the CDR3, the DNA is TGTGCCAGCAGAAGCGGGGCCCTCATTAATGAGCAGTTCTTC. This gives the protein CASRSGALINEQFF.

The V and J genes are TRBV3-1 (or the pseudogene TRBV3-2) and TRBJ2-1, with D possibly being TRBD1 or TRBD2 (5 bases each). Trimming removed 4 bases at V and 8 bases at J, with 12 bases between. The length of the CDR3 is 13 residues. CDR1 and CDR2 from the germline V gene are LGHDT and YNNKEL (reference sequence). CDR3 in DNA: TGTGCCAGCAGCCCCGGGGAAGGGGATGAGCAGTTCTTC. This gives the protein CASSPGEGDEQFF.

V and J are TRBV6-5 and TRBJ1-5; D call uncertain. Germline CDR1 is MNHEY and CDR2 is SVGAGI. Between the trimmed V and J ends, which lost 6 bases and 5 bases, there was a span of 11 bases. The CDR3 is 13 amino acids. Here the CDR3 reads CASRRDGDQPQHF. The CDR3, as DNA: TGTGCCAGCAGGAGAGACGGAGATCAGCCCCAGCATTTT.

The chain recombines TRBV7-8 with TRBJ1-5; 10 nucleotides align to TRBD1. Germline CDR1 SGHVS, CDR2 FQNEAQ. The V segment lost 5 bases and the J segment 1 base; nucleotides outside the gene matches: 5. The CDR3 is 16 residues long. The CDR3 loop reads CASSRGQGTSNQPQHF. CDR3 DNA: TGTGCCAGCAGCCGGGGACAGGGGACAAGCAATCAGCCCCAGCATTTT.

V is TRBV4-1 and J is TRBJ1-1, with D unclear. Germline V lookup: CDR1 MGHRA, CDR2 YSYEKL. Trimming took off 0 bases at V and 1 base at J, with 6 bases between the two ends. This CDR3 is built from 14 residues. Here the CDR3 reads CASSQDRGNTEAFF. The CDR3 DNA is TGCGCCAGCAGCCAAGATCGGGGGAACACTGAAGCTTTCTTT.

The CDR3 DNA sequence: TGTGCCAGCAGTTCAGGGACTAGCGGGAGAGTGTACGAGCAGTACTTC. Translated, it gives CASSSGTSGRVYEQYF. The J gene is TRBJ2-7, the V gene TRBV6-5, with 14 bases fitting TRBD2. V lost 4 bases, J lost 4 bases, and 6 bases stayed unmatched. This CDR3 region has 16 residues. Per the germline V gene, CDR1 is MNHEY and CDR2 is SVGAGI.